The source of this T cell receptor beta chain is a study of PD-L1 blockade in urothelial cancer. The trim removed 3 bases at V and 5 bases at J, leaving 9 bases unmatched. The CDR3 loop spans 16 amino acids. Germline lookup yields CDR1 MDHEN and CDR2 SYDVKM. Time point reported: pretreatment peripheral blood. The repertoire was sequenced with immunoSEQ multiplex PCR; TCRdb's copy has only in-frame clones and lacks some. The sample includes tens of thousands of clones, approximately 80% seen only once; the top ten take roughly 5%. The chain combines TRBV28 with TRBJ2-7; 11 nucleotides align to TRBD2. The sequencing here drew on PBMCs, taken around atezolizumab (anti-PD-L1) treatment. This clonotype was sampled from a man between 65 and 79 years old with urothelial cancer. The CDR3 coding sequence is TGTGCCAGCAGTTTCCTAACTAGCGGGGGTCCCCACGAGCAGTACTTC. Residues: CASSFLTSGGPHEQYF.